These 31 T cell receptor beta chains originate from one sample sequenced in a study of lung T cells in sarcoidosis with Löfgren's syndrome. A single record per CDR3 protein comes from TCRdb applying MiXCR to the reads. This sample has tens of thousands of distinct CDR3 sequences, with about 20% found just once. Sequencing used CD4+ T cells from PBMCs. The receptors here all came from a human donor with sarcoidosis (Löfgren's syndrome or another form), or a control subject (not recorded which).

The rearrangement uses TRBV18 and TRBJ2-7; D gene unclear. Germline lookup yields CDR1 KGHSH and CDR2 LQKENI. The CDR3 covers 14 residues. V lost 0 bases and J lost 3, with 9 bases in between. The CDR3 loop is CASSPPGRDYEQYF. The CDR3 DNA follows: TGTGCCAGCTCACCACCCGGCAGAGACTACGAGCAGTACTTC.

A remark on this clonotype: This may stem from a read error, because a much larger clone lies one nucleotide away. The chain uses TRBV28 and TRBJ2-7, with TRBD2 matching over 8 bases. Germline-derived CDR1 and CDR2 are MDHEN and SYDVKM. This CDR3 region has 15 residues. The CDR3 region has the DNA TGTGCCAGCAGTTTCCCAACTAGCGGCTCCTACGATCAGTACTTC. As protein: CASSFPTSGSYDQYF.

This clonotype turned up a few times. The V call is TRBV29-1, the J call TRBJ2-5; a weak D match, TRBD2 (6 bases). V was cut by 5 bases and J by 4 bases, with 14 bases left in between. The CDR3 is 13 residues long. CDR1 SQVTM and CDR2 ANQGSEA come from the germline V gene. For the CDR3, the DNA is TGCAGCGTTCACCCGGAGGGGCGAGAGACCCAGTACTTC. It encodes CSVHPEGRETQYF.

J is TRBJ2-3 and V is TRBV4-2; tentative D call: TRBD2 (5 bases). The CDR3 has 11 amino acids. CDR1 LGHNA and CDR2 YNFKEQ come from the germline V gene. The CDR3 DNA follows: TGTGTCGCGGGCTTCACAGATACGCAGTATTTT. Translating it yields CVAGFTDTQYF.

This clonotype was observed at least ten times. The chain links TRBV4-2 to TRBJ1-1; D remains ambiguous. The CDR3 consists of 14 residues. Per germline, CDR1 LGHNA and CDR2 YNFKEQ. Trimming left V 1 base short and J 7 bases short, with 13 bases between. Here the CDR3 DNA reads TGTGCCAGCAGCCAAGTCACCAGGAGCCTTGAAGCTTTCTTT. Translation gives CASSQVTRSLEAFF.

There are a few counts of this clonotype. The chain is built from TRBV6-4 and TRBJ1-1; 7 bases map to TRBD1. The ends lost 9 bases at V and 0 bases at J; junction bases unmatched: 7. The V gene's germline CDR1 is MRHNA and CDR2 SNTAGT. CDR3 length equals 14 residues. The CDR3 protein is CASKRDSMNTEAFF. The CDR3 region has the DNA TGTGCCAGTAAAAGGGACAGCATGAACACTGAAGCTTTCTTT.

This clonotype was detected a few times. The chain uses TRBV19 and TRBJ2-5, with 9 positions matching TRBD2. Looked up from germline, CDR1 is LNHDA and CDR2 is SQIVND (reference sequence). This CDR3 has 15 residues. The junction had 7 bases not matched to a gene; V was cut back by 3 bases and J by 5 bases. CDR3 in DNA: TGTGCCAGTAGTATCAATAGCGGGAGCTTTGAGACCCAGTACTTC. Translated: CASSINSGSFETQYF. Full variable domain (remainder filled in from reference TRBV19 and TRBJ2-5): DGGITQSPKYLFRKEGQNVTLSCEQNLNHDAMYWYRQDPGQGLRLIYYSQIVNDFQKGDIAEGYSVSREKKESFPLTVTSAQKNPTAFYLCASSINSGSFETQYFGPGTRLLVL.

This clonotype was counted ten times or more. The chain links TRBV20-1 to TRBJ2-3, with D maybe TRBD2 (5 bases). The CDR3 consists of 11 residues. Germline loops: CDR1 DFQATT, CDR2 SNEGSKA (reference sequence). V lost 2 bases, J lost 7 bases, and 7 bases lay in between. CDR3 DNA: TGCAGTGCTAGAAGGAGGAATACGCAGTATTTT. Encoded protein: CSARRRNTQYF.

This clonotype was counted at least ten times. The chain links TRBV2 to TRBJ1-2, with a weak D call TRBD1 (6 bases). CDR1 is SNHLY, CDR2 FYNNEI, per germline. The CDR3 is 14 residues long. The V gene lost 6 bases and the J gene lost 4 bases, with 15 bases spanning the gap. As DNA, the CDR3 is TGTGCCAGCAGGCCCGGGGGCGTAGTCTATGGCTACACCTTC. Residues: CASRPGGVVYGYTF.

In regard to this clonotype: A much larger clone lies one base from this, so it may be a read error. V and J are TRBV12-3 or TRBV12-4 and TRBJ2-3, with TRBD1 matching over 7 bases. The CDR3 runs to 14 residues. The CDR3 DNA reads TGTGCCAGCAGCCTGGAGAGGGGGACAGATATGCAGTATTTT. Translating it yields CASSLERGTDMQYF.

V gene TRBV7-2 combines with J gene TRBJ2-7; 8 bases align to TRBD2. V lost 6 bases and J lost 1; bases outside the gene matches: 11. The CDR3 consists of 16 residues. CDR1 and CDR2 from the germline V gene are SGHTA and FQGNSA. The CDR3 DNA is TGTACCAGCAGTCAATCAGCGGGAGTGAGGTCCTACGAGCAGTACTTC. Encoded protein: CTSSQSAGVRSYEQYF. Looking up the rest from reference TRBV7-2 and TRBJ2-7 gives the full variable domain: GAGVSQSPSNKVTEKGKDVELRCDPISGHTALYWYRQSLGQGLEFLIYFQGNSAPDKSGLPSDRFSAERTGGSVSTLTIQRTQQEDSAVYLCTSSQSAGVRSYEQYFGPGTRLTVT.

This chain joins TRBV12-3 or TRBV12-4 and TRBJ1-1; 9 nucleotides match TRBD1. The V and J ends lost 5 bases and 4 bases, in that order; junction bases with no gene match: 8. This CDR3 is built from 15 residues. DNA for the CDR3: TGTGCCAGCAGTCAACAGGGGGCGGGTAGCACTGAAGCTTTCTTT. Its protein product is CASSQQGAGSTEAFF.

This clonotype has a count of ten or more. This sequence joins TRBV6-1 and TRBJ1-2; tentative D call: TRBD1 (5 bases). Germline CDR1 reads MNHNS; CDR2 reads SASEGT. Between the trimmed V and J ends, which lost 6 bases and 3 bases, there was a span of 11 bases. CDR3 length: 13 amino acids. The CDR3 coding sequence is TGTGCCAGCAGGCTAGGGACCGACTATGGCTACACCTTC. It codes for CASRLGTDYGYTF.

This clonotype occurred many times. V usage is TRBV28 and J usage is TRBJ1-2; D is possibly TRBD1 (6 bases). Trimming stripped 6 bases from V and 2 bases from J, with 16 bases between. The V gene's germline CDR1 is MDHEN and CDR2 SYDVKM. The CDR3 is made up of 15 amino acids. CDR3 residues: CASSQPKGENYGYTF. Here the CDR3 DNA reads TGTGCCAGCAGCCAGCCTAAGGGGGAAAACTATGGCTACACCTTC.

The chain uses TRBV20-1 and TRBJ2-1; 11 bases are a match to TRBD2. The V gene end was trimmed by 5 bases and the J gene end by 5 bases; junction bases not matched to a gene: 8. Germline CDR1 is DFQATT and CDR2 is SNEGSKA (reference sequence). The CDR3 loop spans 15 amino acids. The CDR3 region is CSAPPGTSGNNEQFF. CDR3 in DNA: TGCAGTGCTCCACCCGGGACTAGCGGCAACAATGAGCAGTTCTTC.

This clonotype has ten or more counts. This rearrangement joins TRBV18 to TRBJ2-5; a weak D match, TRBD2 (5 bases). The CDR3 length is 12 residues. Trimming took 3 bases from V and 3 from J, leaving 5 bases between them. The V gene's germline CDR1 is KGHSH and CDR2 LQKENI. CDR3 amino acids: CASSPREETQYF. The CDR3 DNA reads TGTGCCAGCTCACCGCGGGAAGAGACCCAGTACTTC.

In this sample, this clonotype turned up many times. J is TRBJ1-2 and V is TRBV28; maybe TRBD1 (5 bases). Germline V CDR1 and CDR2: MDHEN, SYDVKM. V was cut by 7 bases and J by 6 bases, with 18 bases left in between. The CDR3 has 14 residues. CDR3: CASNTRGDPNGYTF. CDR3 nucleotides: TGTGCCAGCAACACCCGCGGGGACCCCAATGGCTACACCTTC.

This clonotype was counted a few times. The chain combines TRBV12-3 or TRBV12-4 with TRBJ1-4; unclear D gene. CDR3 length: 15 residues. V was cut by 2 bases and J by 0 bases, with 7 bases left in between. The CDR3 DNA reads as TGTGCCAGCAGTTTAAGGAGACCAACTAATGAAAAACTGTTTTTT. Amino acids: CASSLRRPTNEKLFF.

This clonotype occurred many times. The chain links TRBV20-1 to TRBJ1-1; TRBD1 agrees at 7 bases. Losses at the gene ends were 5 bases for V and 1 base for J; bases not matched to a gene: 7. CDR1 is DFQATT and CDR2 is SNEGSKA in the germline V gene (reference sequence). The CDR3 is 14 amino acids. The CDR3 DNA reads TGCAGTGCTGGGGTAGGGGGCAGGAACACTGAAGCTTTCTTT. Protein product: CSAGVGGRNTEAFF.

About this clonotype: A read error is possible here, since a much larger clone lies one base away. This sequence joins TRBV20-1 and TRBJ2-5; possible D gene TRBD1, 6 bases. Trimming stripped 2 bases from V and 5 bases from J, with 12 bases between. The CDR3 sequence is 13 residues long. The germline V gene has CDR1 DFQATT and CDR2 SNEGSKA (reference sequence). The CDR3 nucleotides read TGCAGTGCTAGACTTCAGGGGCAGGAGACCCAGTACTTC. Its translation: CSARLQGQETQYF.

In the case of this clonotype: This may come from a read error, since a much larger clone is one base off. The rearrangement joins TRBV7-2 to TRBJ2-7; TRBD2 agrees at 13 bases. This CDR3 spans 16 amino acids. Germline CDR1 reads SGHTA; CDR2 reads FQGNSA. J lost 4 bases, V lost 5 bases, and 8 bases had no gene match. CDR3 in amino acids: CASSPTGTSGKYEQYF. CDR3 in DNA: TGTGCCAGCAGCCCGACCGGGACTAGCGGGAAATACGAGCAGTACTTC.

This clonotype was observed many times. V and J are TRBV15 and TRBJ1-5; weak D call: TRBD1 (5 bases). The CDR3 length is 14 residues. From germline, CDR1 is LNHNV and CDR2 YYDKDF (reference sequence). The V end lost 3 bases, the J end lost 1 base, and 7 bases lay between the germline ends. The CDR3 region has the DNA TGTGCCACCAGCAGCCGGGGGAGCAATCAGCCCCAGCATTTT. Its protein is CATSSRGSNQPQHF.

The rearrangement joins TRBV9 to TRBJ2-1; D gene uncertain. The germline V and J ends were trimmed by 0 bases and 3 bases, with 7 bases remaining between them. The CDR3 totals 14 residues. Germline CDR1 SGDLS, CDR2 YYNGEE. Here the CDR3 reads CASSVAWHYNEQFF. Here the CDR3 DNA reads TGTGCCAGCAGCGTAGCTTGGCACTACAATGAGCAGTTCTTC.

This clonotype was detected only once. Since a much larger clone is just one base distant, this may be a read error. The chain is built from TRBV12-3 or TRBV12-4 and TRBJ1-3; D unresolved. This CDR3 is built from 17 residues. This CDR3 reads CASGLAPPRFSGNTIYF. Written as DNA, the CDR3 is TGTGCCAGCGGTTTAGCGCCCCCTCGGTTCTCTGGAAACACCATATATTTT.

This clonotype came up a few times. V usage is TRBV7-9 and J usage is TRBJ1-2; D gene unclear. The V gene's germline CDR1 is SEHNR and CDR2 FQNEAQ (reference sequence). The CDR3 is 14 amino acids. V was pared by 1 base and J by 0 bases, with 6 bases between. CDR3 residues: CASSLGTANYGYTF. The CDR3 bases are TGTGCCAGCAGCTTAGGCACCGCTAACTATGGCTACACCTTC.

In regard to this clonotype: This could be a read error, since a much larger clone is one nucleotide away. The CDR3 loop reads CSARDGTRLGNQPQHF. The CDR3 DNA reads TGCAGTGCTAGAGATGGGACAAGACTTGGCAATCAGCCCCAGCATTTT. The gene calls are TRBV20-1 and TRBJ1-5; a possible D gene is TRBD1 (6 bases). The CDR3 extends over 16 amino acids. In germline, CDR1 is DFQATT, CDR2 SNEGSKA (reference sequence). Trimming removed 0 bases at V and 2 bases at J, with 14 bases between.

This chain joins TRBV29-1 and TRBJ2-1; D is possibly TRBD1 (6 bases). The CDR3 has 14 residues. The V gene's germline CDR1 is SQVTM and CDR2 ANQGSEA. Trimming took 7 bases from V and 6 from J, leaving 19 bases between them. Here the CDR3 DNA reads TGCAGCGCCCCCATAATTGGGACACGCAATGAGCAGTTCTTC. Translating gives CSAPIIGTRNEQFF.

This chain joins TRBV20-1 and TRBJ1-4; perhaps TRBD1 as D (6 bases). The CDR3 runs 10 residues. From germline, CDR1 is DFQATT and CDR2 SNEGSKA (reference sequence). V lost 3 bases to trimming and J lost 12 bases, with 8 bases between them. This CDR3 is CSARGGQLFF. The CDR3 DNA sequence: TGCAGTGCTAGGGGGGGGCAACTGTTTTTT.

This clonotype was observed many times. The chain joins TRBV6-2 or TRBV6-3 to TRBJ1-1, with a weak D call TRBD1 (6 bases). Trimming pared 0 bases from V and 3 bases from J, leaving 11 bases between. Germline values: CDR1 MNHEY, CDR2 SVGEGT. The CDR3 loop spans 15 amino acids. The CDR3 is CASSYSSGADTEAFF. The CDR3 bases are TGTGCCAGCAGTTACTCGTCGGGGGCGGACACTGAAGCTTTCTTT.

A note on this clonotype: This could be a read error, since a much larger clone is one nucleotide away. The chain carries TRBV28 and TRBJ2-7, with D possibly TRBD2 on 6 matching bases. The CDR3 is made up of 12 amino acids. CDR1 is MDHEN and CDR2 is SYDVKM in the germline V gene. The CDR3 spells CVTSGGTYEQYF. In DNA form, the CDR3 reads TGTGTCACCAGTGGAGGGACCTACGAGCAGTACTTC.

This clonotype was detected ten times or more. CDR3 protein: CASSIMRGAGTYNEQFF. CDR3 nucleotides: TGTGCCAGTAGTATTATGCGGGGGGCTGGGACCTACAATGAGCAGTTCTTC. V gene TRBV19 combines with J gene TRBJ2-1; 8 bases map to TRBD2. From germline, CDR1 is LNHDA and CDR2 SQIVND (reference sequence). CDR3 size: 17 residues. V gave up 3 bases and J gave up 2 bases; unmatched junction bases: 9.